This T cell receptor beta chain originates from a study of T-cell reconstitution after alpha-beta-depleted transplantation in children (TCRdb year 2016). For the study in its entirety: Using TCR repertoire profiling, the study quantitatively followed how T-cell immune reconstitution unfolded in children after TCRalphabeta/CD19-depleted allogeneic hematopoietic cell transplantation.

Notes on this clonotype: Its target antigen remains unknown. Base qualities were left out, and no much larger clone turns up one base away.

The library came from PCR. Data came from an Illumina HiSeq 2500. TCR libraries were prepared with molecular barcoding, using unique molecular identifiers to normalize TCRbeta repertoire quantification. TCRdb reworked the public reads: Q25 trimming with fastp, MiXCR clone assembly, productive beta chains retained. Each CDR3 protein appears once, grouped with its most common genes and DNA. Across this sample there are some 550,000 distinct CDR3 sequences, with about 16% seen only once. The top ten clones comprise approximately 3% of the sample. V trim: 5 bases; J trim: 2 bases; unmatched bases: 8. In the germline V gene, CDR1 corresponds to SNHLY and CDR2 to FYNNEI. From its cysteine to its phenylalanine, the CDR3 spans 15 amino acids. CDR3 DNA only is kept here, 45 bases in frame from base 1.

The sample here was PBMCs from the stem cell graft donor, taken from the stem cell graft. The clonotype comes from a human donor who donated a stem cell graft to a child with acute lymphoblastic leukemia. This chain is built from TRBV2 and TRBJ2-7; 8 of the junction bases match TRBD1. In nucleotides, the sequence is TGTGCCAGCAGTCAGGGGGCTATCGTCCCCTACGAGCAGTACTTC. Its translation is CASSQGAIVPYEQYF.